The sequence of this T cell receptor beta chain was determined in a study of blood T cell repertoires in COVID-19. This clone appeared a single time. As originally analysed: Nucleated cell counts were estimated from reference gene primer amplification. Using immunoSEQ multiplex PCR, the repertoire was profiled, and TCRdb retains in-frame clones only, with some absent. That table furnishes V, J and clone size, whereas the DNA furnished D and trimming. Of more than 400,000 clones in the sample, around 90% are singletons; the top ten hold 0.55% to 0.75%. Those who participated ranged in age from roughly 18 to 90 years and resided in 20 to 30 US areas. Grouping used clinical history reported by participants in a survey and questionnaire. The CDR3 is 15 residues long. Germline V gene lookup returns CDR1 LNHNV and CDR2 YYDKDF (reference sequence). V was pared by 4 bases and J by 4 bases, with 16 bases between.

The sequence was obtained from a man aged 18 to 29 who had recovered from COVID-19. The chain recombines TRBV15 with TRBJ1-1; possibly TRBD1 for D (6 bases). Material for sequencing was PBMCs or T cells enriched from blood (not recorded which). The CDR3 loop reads CATSTLSGEGTEAFF. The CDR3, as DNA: TGTGCCACCAGCACTCTTTCAGGGGAAGGCACTGAAGCTTTCTTT.